This T cell receptor beta chain originates from a study of control samples from healthy donors and cancer patients. Data came from immunoSEQ multiplex PCR; TCRdb stores just in-frame clones and leaves some out. The sample has roughly 120,000 clones; just over 90% are singletons. The CDR3 sequence is 14 residues long. Per germline, CDR1 SGHRS and CDR2 YFSETQ. The V segment lost 2 bases and the J segment 2 bases; nucleotides outside the gene matches: 1. The table lists this clone with a count of one. The sequencing sample was made of blood. This chain uses TRBV5-1 with TRBJ2-1; 7 nucleotides agree with TRBD2. This TCR came from a woman aged 18-30 years in good health. The chain's CDR3 is CASSLSGTYNEQFF. CDR3 bases: TGCGCCAGCAGCTTAAGCGGGACCTACAATGAGCAGTTCTTC.